The sequence of this T cell receptor beta chain was determined in a study of tumor and adjacent non-tumor tissue in lung cancer. As for the study in general: Aged about 30 to 76 years, patients included 10 men and roughly five women with stage I to III disease. On average, productive TCRbeta reads reached about 4.2 million per sample. Study results and caveats: Normal lung showed higher cumulative top 100 clone frequency than tumor.

The library came from three nested PCR rounds adapted from ARM-PCR protocols. TCRdb used MiXCR to reprocess the multiplex PCR reads, holding one entry per CDR3 protein. The table records approximately 120,000 distinct CDR3 sequences, roughly 73% of them present only once. No cell sorting was done before RNA was extracted from the tissue. Between August and November 2014, newly diagnosed, chemotherapy-naive lung cancer patients underwent thoracic surgery in China. Germline CDR1 is SGHAT and CDR2 is FQNNGV. The CDR3 totals 13 residues. Points on this clonotype: Its target is unknown. Compared with germline, one end of the junction differs, possibly owing to a read error.

The specimen was lung tumor tissue. The TCR was taken from a woman between 55 and 75 years old with non-small cell lung cancer. This chain connects TRBV11-2 to TRBJ1-5; no definite D call. The CDR3 spells CASNLLGDQPQHF. Here the CDR3 DNA reads TGTGCCAGCAACTTACTGGGTGATCAGCCCCAGCATTTC.